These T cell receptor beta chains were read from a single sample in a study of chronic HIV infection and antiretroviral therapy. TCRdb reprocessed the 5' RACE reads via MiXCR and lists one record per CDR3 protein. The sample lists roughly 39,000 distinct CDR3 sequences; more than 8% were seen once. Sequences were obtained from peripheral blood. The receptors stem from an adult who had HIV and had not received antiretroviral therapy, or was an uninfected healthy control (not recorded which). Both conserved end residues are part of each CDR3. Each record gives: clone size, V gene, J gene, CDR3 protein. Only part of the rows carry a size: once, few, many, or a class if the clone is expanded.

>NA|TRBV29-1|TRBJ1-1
CSAMTAANTEAFF
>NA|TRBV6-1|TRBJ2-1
CASSEYLNEQFF
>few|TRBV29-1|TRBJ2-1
CSASGYNEQFF
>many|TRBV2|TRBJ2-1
CASKSLGIYNEQFF
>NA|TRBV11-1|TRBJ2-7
CASSDGTGRGMDEQYF
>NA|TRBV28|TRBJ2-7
CASSPHAGERYEQYF
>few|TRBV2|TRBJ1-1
CASSTYTLNTEAFF
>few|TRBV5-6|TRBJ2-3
CASSLAVTDTQYF
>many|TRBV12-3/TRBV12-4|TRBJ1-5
CASSLHGTGDQPQHF
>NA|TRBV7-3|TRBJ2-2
CASSSKRVGEAGGGELFF
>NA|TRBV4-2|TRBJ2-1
CASSLAGGPRNEQFF
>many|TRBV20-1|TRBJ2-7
CSPPRQGVYEQYF
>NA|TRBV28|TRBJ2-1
CATSGGYNEQFF
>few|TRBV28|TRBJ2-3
CASSLDRGTDTQYF
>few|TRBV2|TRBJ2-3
CASSEHGRGADTQYF
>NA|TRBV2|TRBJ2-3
CASSIETGDTQYF
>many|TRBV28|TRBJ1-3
CASSSGNTIYF
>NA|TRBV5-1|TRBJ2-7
CASSLGAVAYEQYF
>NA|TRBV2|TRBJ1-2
CASSDRGAYGYTF
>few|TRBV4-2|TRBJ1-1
CASSQELGAANTEAFF
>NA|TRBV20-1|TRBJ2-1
CSARDLWTSGRYEQFF
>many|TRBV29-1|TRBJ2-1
CSVERGQSSYNEQFF
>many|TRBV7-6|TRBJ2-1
CASRSRDRGNEQFF
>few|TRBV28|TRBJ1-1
CASSVPGGGRNTEAFF
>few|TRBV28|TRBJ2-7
CASRPGGPYEQYF
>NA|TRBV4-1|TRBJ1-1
CASSQAERGAFF
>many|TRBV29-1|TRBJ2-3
CSVGPTGLAPYTDTQYF
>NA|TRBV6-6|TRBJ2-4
CASSYGGPAKNIQYF
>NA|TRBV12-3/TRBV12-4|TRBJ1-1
CASSFERLSF
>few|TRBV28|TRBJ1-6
CASTFVGRSSYNSPLHF
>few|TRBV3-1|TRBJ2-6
CASRQGMRRSGANVLTF
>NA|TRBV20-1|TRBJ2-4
CSARKPGGMQYF
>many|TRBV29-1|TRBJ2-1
CSVGLVSGVYNEQFF
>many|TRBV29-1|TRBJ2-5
CSVGTSGGSETQYF
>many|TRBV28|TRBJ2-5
CASSLLAGGQLQETQYF
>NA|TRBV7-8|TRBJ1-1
CASSLRTLNTEAFF
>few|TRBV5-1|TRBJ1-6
CASSLSQGNSPLHF
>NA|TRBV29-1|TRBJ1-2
CSVTLGPESYGYTF